Following are 30 T cell receptor beta chains from one sample sequenced in a study of Graves' ophthalmopathy and Graves' hyperthyroidism. Amplified material comprised TCR beta CDR3 regions derived from RNA transcripts. After a first-round RT-PCR with HTBI primers, a second-round multiplex PCR was run. One entry per CDR3 protein results from TCRdb running MiXCR on the multiplex PCR reads. Here the sample spans 600,000 to 650,000 distinct CDR3 sequences, 22% being singletons. Material for sequencing was peripheral blood. The receptors shown here come from a woman younger than 30 with stable Graves' hyperthyroidism. Some clones in this sample may be carry-over from other donors' samples.

This clonotype has at least ten counts. CDR3 region: CASSLMGQGQETQYF. The CDR3 coding sequence is TGTGCCAGCAGCTTAATGGGCCAGGGTCAAGAGACCCAGTACTTC. This chain joins TRBV7-3 and TRBJ2-5, with D maybe TRBD1 (5 bases). There are 15 residues in the CDR3. Germline V gene lookup returns CDR1 SGHTA and CDR2 FQGTGA. V was shortened by 1 base and J by 2 bases, with 11 bases between the two germline ends.

This clonotype was detected many times. The chain has TRBV9 and TRBJ2-7; D unresolved. Looked up from germline, CDR1 is SGDLS and CDR2 is YYNGEE. The CDR3 is 14 residues long. The ends were cut back, 0 bases at V and 3 bases at J, with 10 bases in the middle. Written as DNA, the CDR3 is TGTGCCAGCAGCGTAGACCTGGGAAGCTACGAGCAGTACTTC. It yields the protein CASSVDLGSYEQYF. Full variable domain (outside the CDR3, taken from reference TRBV9 and TRBJ2-7): DSGVTQTPKHLITATGQRVTLRCSPRSGDLSVYWYQQSLDQGLQFLIQYYNGEERAKGNILERFSAQQFPDLHSELNLSSLELGDSALYFCASSVDLGSYEQYFGPGTRLTVT.

This clonotype was seen many times. This rearrangement joins TRBV2 to TRBJ1-6, with 7 positions matching TRBD1. Germline loops: CDR1 SNHLY, CDR2 FYNNEI. The CDR3 is 15 residues long. The junction had 9 bases not matched to a gene; V was cut back by 3 bases and J by 10 bases. The CDR3 here is CASSEEGARGSPLHF. The CDR3 coding sequence is TGTGCCAGCAGTGAGGAGGGGGCAAGAGGATCACCCCTCCACTTT. Variable domain in full (rest from reference TRBV2 and TRBJ1-6): EPEVTQTPSHQVTQMGQEVILRCVPISNHLYFYWYRQILGQKVEFLVSFYNNEISEKSEIFDDQFSVERPDGSNFTLKIRSTKLEDSAMYFCASSEEGARGSPLHFGNGTRLTVT.

This chain links TRBV6-2 or TRBV6-3 with TRBJ1-6, with D possibly matching TRBD1 (5 bases). The CDR3 is 18 residues long. The V end lost 6 bases, the J end lost 0 bases, and 18 bases lay between the germline ends. Per germline, CDR1 MNHEY and CDR2 SVGEGT. CDR3 DNA sequence: TGTGCCAGCAGCCAAGGAGCGGGGGGGAGCTCCTATAATTCACCCCTCCACTTT. It yields the protein CASSQGAGGSSYNSPLHF.

The gene calls are TRBV12-3 or TRBV12-4 and TRBJ1-1; 11 positions agree with TRBD1. The length of the CDR3 is 16 residues. After removal of 5 bases from V and 3 bases from J, the junction contained 8 bases not matched to a gene. CDR3 coding DNA: TGTGCCAGCAGTCTCGGACAGGGGGCAATGGACACTGAAGCTTTCTTT. Translating gives CASSLGQGAMDTEAFF.

This clonotype was found many times. The genes are TRBV6-5 and TRBJ1-2, with D possibly TRBD1 on 6 matching bases. The germline V gene encodes CDR1 MNHEY and CDR2 SVGAGI. The V and J ends lost 4 bases and 1 base respectively, with 10 bases between them. The CDR3 length is 14 residues. Here the CDR3 reads CASSSWTDNYGYTF. CDR3 in DNA: TGTGCCAGCAGTTCGTGGACAGATAACTATGGCTACACCTTC.

V usage is TRBV28 and J usage is TRBJ1-2; D is uncertain. The CDR3 runs to 14 residues. Trimming took 7 bases from V and 2 from J, leaving 14 bases between them. Looked up from germline, CDR1 is MDHEN and CDR2 is SYDVKM. The CDR3 region is CASTHTARNYGYTF. The CDR3 DNA sequence: TGTGCCAGCACTCATACCGCCAGGAACTATGGCTACACCTTC.

This clonotype was picked up many times. This chain's CDR3 is CASSFAGGDQPQHF. In DNA, the CDR3 is TGTGCCAGCAGTTTTGCAGGGGGCGATCAGCCCCAGCATTTT. The chain has TRBV12-3 or TRBV12-4 and TRBJ1-5; 8 bases are a match to TRBD1. The CDR3 spans 14 residues. The trim removed 3 bases at V and 5 bases at J, leaving 3 bases unmatched.

This clonotype has ten or more counts. The V gene is TRBV6-5, the J gene TRBJ1-1, with D uncertain. V was trimmed by 2 bases and J by 4 bases, leaving 14 bases between them. Germline V lookup: CDR1 MNHEY, CDR2 SVGAGI. The CDR3 covers 15 residues. The CDR3 nucleotides read TGTGCCAGCAGTTACGCCAACAGCTTAGCCACTGAAGCTTTCTTT. Encoded protein: CASSYANSLATEAFF.

This clonotype was picked up many times. V and J are TRBV7-2 and TRBJ2-5, with 7 bases identical to TRBD1. The V and J ends lost 1 base and 5 bases, in that order; junction bases with no gene match: 7. Germline assignment: CDR1 SGHTA and CDR2 FQGNSA. This CDR3 has 15 residues. This CDR3 reads CASSLVGTVKETQYF. CDR3 DNA sequence: TGTGCCAGCAGCTTAGTCGGGACAGTGAAGGAGACCCAGTACTTC.

There are many counts of this clonotype. V usage is TRBV10-3 and J usage is TRBJ1-1, with D tentatively TRBD1 (5 bases). Trimming took off 7 bases at V and 2 bases at J, with 11 bases between the two ends. Germline-derived CDR1 and CDR2 are ENHRY and SYGVKD. The CDR3 length is 13 residues. The CDR3 sequence: CAIKGVLNTEAFF. In nucleotides, the CDR3 is TGTGCCATCAAAGGGGTTTTAAACACTGAAGCTTTCTTT.

This clonotype was seen many times. The chain recombines TRBV30 with TRBJ1-5; D uncertain. V lost 5 bases, J lost 3 bases, and 11 bases lay in between. CDR3 size: 13 residues. CDR1 is GTSNPN and CDR2 is SVGIG in the germline V gene (reference sequence). CDR3 sequence (DNA): TGTGCCTGGGGTGGCAGGAACAATCAGCCCCAGCATTTT. Protein product: CAWGGRNNQPQHF.

This chain joins TRBV28 and TRBJ1-1; D remains ambiguous. V was shortened by 6 bases and J by 0 bases, with 11 bases between the two germline ends. Germline-derived CDR1 and CDR2 are MDHEN and SYDVKM. The CDR3 contains 14 residues. CDR3 sequence reads: CASRTWKLNTEAFF. In nucleotides, the CDR3 is TGTGCCAGCAGGACGTGGAAACTGAACACTGAAGCTTTCTTT.

This clonotype appeared a single time. J is TRBJ1-6 and V is TRBV6-5; no definite D call. CDR1 and CDR2 (germline): MNHEY, SVGAGI. Between the trimmed V and J ends, which lost 5 bases and 6 bases, there was a span of 8 bases. There are 13 residues in the CDR3. The CDR3 is CASSPGINSPLHF. CDR3 in DNA: TGTGCCAGCAGTCCAGGAATTAATTCACCCCTCCACTTT.

The CDR3 protein is CASTPGVDRNEQYF. The CDR3 DNA reads as TGCGCCAGCACCCCTGGGGTCGACAGGAACGAGCAGTACTTC. The genes are TRBV5-1 and TRBJ2-7, with a weak D call TRBD1 (6 bases). The CDR3 covers 14 residues. V was shortened by 6 bases and J by 5 bases, with 18 bases between the two germline ends. Germline CDR1 and CDR2: SGHRS and YFSETQ.

This clonotype has a count of ten or more. This chain uses TRBV6-5 with TRBJ2-7; possible D gene TRBD1, 6 bases. Trimming left V 0 bases short and J 3 bases short, with 12 bases between. The CDR3 runs to 15 residues. Germline V gene sequence: CDR1 MNHEY, CDR2 SVGAGI. Here the CDR3 reads CASSYSVGRGYEQYF. As DNA, the CDR3 is TGTGCCAGCAGTTACTCGGTGGGCAGGGGCTACGAGCAGTACTTC.

This clonotype was seen more than once but under ten times. The CDR3 DNA reads as TGTGCCAGCAGCTTGGGTCGTGCCAGGATCTGCAATCAGCCCCAGCATTTT. Its translation is CASSLGRARICNQPQHF. The chain links TRBV5-6 to TRBJ1-5; D is unclear. This CDR3 has 17 residues. Trimming pared 0 bases from V and 2 bases from J, leaving 15 bases between. CDR1 is SGHDT, CDR2 YYEEEE, per germline.

This clonotype has only a few counts. The chain links TRBV6-5 to TRBJ1-5; perhaps TRBD1 as D (6 bases). Germline loops: CDR1 MNHEY, CDR2 SVGAGI. Trimming took 4 bases from V and 4 from J, leaving 14 bases between them. This CDR3 spans 15 amino acids. CDR3 protein: CASSSRRTGNQPQHF. Here the CDR3 DNA reads TGTGCCAGCAGTTCTCGGAGAACAGGGAATCAGCCCCAGCATTTT.

This clonotype has ten or more counts. This chain joins TRBV9 and TRBJ1-5; D possibly corresponds to TRBD1 (5 bases). V lost 4 bases and J lost 6, with 11 bases in between. The CDR3 is 13 amino acids. Germline V gene lookup returns CDR1 SGDLS and CDR2 YYNGEE. The CDR3 reads CASSYLGGQPQHF. CDR3 sequence (DNA): TGTGCCAGCAGCTACCTGGGGGGTCAGCCCCAGCATTTT. The complete variable domain, with remaining parts taken from reference TRBV9 and TRBJ1-5, reads DSGVTQTPKHLITATGQRVTLRCSPRSGDLSVYWYQQSLDQGLQFLIQYYNGEERAKGNILERFSAQQFPDLHSELNLSSLELGDSALYFCASSYLGGQPQHFGDGTRLSIL.

This clonotype was observed many times. The V gene is TRBV7-3, the J gene TRBJ2-7; perhaps D is TRBD1 or TRBD2 (6 bases each). Germline V CDR1 and CDR2: SGHTA, FQGTGA. Deletions cut 5 bases from V and 7 bases from J, with 9 bases between. This CDR3 is 11 amino acids long. In nucleotides, the CDR3 is TGTGCCAGCAGCAAAGGGGGGGAGCAGTACTTC. Translation gives CASSKGGEQYF.

As for this clonotype: As the CDR3 is not closed by the conserved phenylalanine or tryptophan, this likely results from a read error. The chain is built from TRBV9 and TRBJ1-1; maybe TRBD1 (5 bases). The V and J ends lost 2 bases and 1 base respectively, with 9 bases between them. Germline assignment: CDR1 SGDLS and CDR2 YYNGEE. The CDR3 runs to 14 residues. CDR3: CASSVGTGNTEAFL. DNA of the CDR3: TGTGCCAGCAGCGTTGGGACGGGGAACACTGAAGCTTTCCTT.

This clonotype was observed at least ten times. The chain employs TRBV2 and TRBJ2-5; TRBD2 matches at 7 bases. V lost 7 bases and J lost 7; bases outside the gene matches: 12. Germline lookup yields CDR1 SNHLY and CDR2 FYNNEI. The length of the CDR3 is 14 residues. DNA of the CDR3: TGTGCCAGCACGATTCAGCGGGACGGGGGGACCCAGTACTTC. Residues: CASTIQRDGGTQYF.

The genes are TRBV5-1 and TRBJ2-5; D remains ambiguous. Germline lookup yields CDR1 SGHRS and CDR2 YFSETQ. Trimming shortened V by 0 bases and J by 7 bases, and 13 bases separated the two germline ends. The CDR3 has 14 residues. The CDR3 loop reads CASSLVEARGTQYF. The CDR3, as DNA: TGCGCCAGCAGCTTGGTTGAAGCCAGAGGGACCCAGTACTTC.

The chain carries TRBV11-1 and TRBJ1-2; TRBD1 aligns across 7 bases. The germline gives CDR1 SGHAT, CDR2 FQDESV (reference sequence). V lost 2 bases, J lost 1 base, and 7 bases stayed unmatched. The CDR3 has 16 amino acids. CDR3 bases: TGTGCCAGCAGCTTATCGGGGACAGACGGTAACTATGGCTACACCTTC. Translating it yields CASSLSGTDGNYGYTF.

This clonotype has at least ten counts. The chain combines TRBV7-2 with TRBJ1-5, with D perhaps matching TRBD1 (5 bases). The germline CDR1 and CDR2 sequences are SGHTA and FQGNSA. This CDR3 has 15 amino acids. V lost 2 bases to trimming and J lost 2 bases, with 10 bases between them. Here the CDR3 DNA reads TGTGCCAGCAGCTTATTCAGGGTAGGCAATCAGCCCCAGCATTTT. Translation gives CASSLFRVGNQPQHF.

This clonotype was observed a handful of times. Possible read error: a much larger clone is one base away. The chain carries TRBV7-2 and TRBJ2-5; D unclear. The CDR3 extends over 13 amino acids. Germline V gene sequence: CDR1 SGHTA, CDR2 FQGNSA. The CDR3: CASSTGRVETKYF. CDR3 DNA: TGTGCCAGCAGCACTGGACGGGTGGAGACCAAGTACTTC.

The chain carries TRBV2 and TRBJ1-1; D is uncertain. The CDR3 spans 16 residues. V was clipped by 5 bases and J by 1 base, with 17 bases between them. CDR1 SNHLY and CDR2 FYNNEI come from the germline V gene. CDR3 bases: TGTGCCAGCAGTACACCCCCGGGCGTCGGGAACACTGAAGCTTTCTTT. This sequence encodes CASSTPPGVGNTEAFF.

V usage is TRBV4-3 and J usage is TRBJ1-2, with a weak D call TRBD1 (5 bases). CDR3 size: 14 residues. The germline CDR1 and CDR2 sequences are LGHNA and YSLEER. V was shortened by 1 base and J by 0 bases, with 6 bases between the two germline ends. CDR3 DNA sequence: TGCGCCAGCAGCCAAGGGACAACTAACTATGGCTACACCTTC. Translation gives CASSQGTTNYGYTF.

This clonotype has just a few counts. The rearrangement joins TRBV9 to TRBJ1-2; D is uncertain. Trimming took off 0 bases at V and 3 bases at J, with 9 bases between the two ends. Germline lookup yields CDR1 SGDLS and CDR2 YYNGEE. This CDR3 region has 14 residues. As DNA, the CDR3 is TGTGCCAGCAGCGTAGACGTCAACGACTATGGCTACACCTTC. This translates into CASSVDVNDYGYTF.

The table lists this clonotype with many counts. The chain joins TRBV20-1 to TRBJ2-7; tentatively, D is TRBD2 (6 bases). The CDR3 covers 15 residues. Germline CDR1 DFQATT, CDR2 SNEGSKA (reference sequence). Trimming removed 0 bases at V and 2 bases at J, with 14 bases between. This CDR3 reads CSARDHWDLTYEQYF. Written as DNA, the CDR3 is TGCAGTGCTAGAGATCATTGGGACTTGACCTACGAGCAGTACTTC.